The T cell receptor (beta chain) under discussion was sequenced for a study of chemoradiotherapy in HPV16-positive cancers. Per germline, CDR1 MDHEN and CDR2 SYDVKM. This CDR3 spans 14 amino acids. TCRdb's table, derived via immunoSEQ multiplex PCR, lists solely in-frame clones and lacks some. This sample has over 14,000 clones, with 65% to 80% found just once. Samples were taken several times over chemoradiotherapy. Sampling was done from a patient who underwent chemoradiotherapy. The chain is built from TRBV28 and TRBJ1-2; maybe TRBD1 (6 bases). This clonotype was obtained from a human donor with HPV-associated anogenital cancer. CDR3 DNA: TGTGTCGTAAGGGGGGGGGCGCGCGTTAAGGGCTACACCTTC. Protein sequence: CVVRGGARVKGYTF.